This passage covers 21 T cell receptor beta chains from one sample sequenced in a study of blood T cell repertoires in COVID-19. Libraries were prepared by immunoSEQ multiplex PCR; TCRdb keeps only in-frame clonotypes and omits some of them. The table shows about 210,000 clones, with roughly nine tenths occurring only once. Sample: peripheral blood. These receptors originate from a man aged 40-49 years with acute or convalescent COVID-19.

The J gene is TRBJ1-1, the V gene TRBV2; D might be TRBD1 (6 bases). Germline-derived CDR1 and CDR2 are SNHLY and FYNNEI. The germline V and J ends were trimmed by 4 bases and 6 bases, with 27 bases remaining between them. The CDR3 has 18 residues. The CDR3 region is CASSVINSGAGVEAEAFF. In DNA, the CDR3 is TGTGCCAGCAGTGTGATAAATTCGGGGGCGGGAGTGGAGGCTGAAGCTTTCTTT. The full variable domain, completed using reference TRBV2 and TRBJ1-1, is EPEVTQTPSHQVTQMGQEVILRCVPISNHLYFYWYRQILGQKVEFLVSFYNNEISEKSEIFDDQFSVERPDGSNFTLKIRSTKLEDSAMYFCASSVINSGAGVEAEAFFGQGTRLTVV.

The chain has TRBV7-9 and TRBJ2-1, with TRBD2 matching 9 bases. There are 16 residues in the CDR3. V gave up 6 bases and J gave up 4 bases; unmatched junction bases: 10. Germline CDR1 and CDR2: SEHNR and FQNEAQ (reference sequence). The CDR3 sequence: CASSSIVAGEYNEQFF. The CDR3 region has the DNA TGTGCCAGCAGTTCCATTGTAGCGGGAGAATACAATGAGCAGTTCTTC.

This rearrangement joins TRBV4-3 to TRBJ1-4; TRBD1 aligns across 7 bases. Per the germline V gene, CDR1 is LGHNA and CDR2 is YSLEER. The CDR3 sequence is 15 residues long. Trimming removed 4 bases from V and 4 bases from J; junction bases left unmatched: 6. CDR3 sequence (DNA): TGCGCCAGCAGCCCGACAGGGACTTTTAATGAAAAACTGTTTTTT. Its protein product is CASSPTGTFNEKLFF.

The rearrangement joins TRBV5-1 to TRBJ2-2, with D possibly TRBD2 on 5 matching bases. The V gene's germline CDR1 is SGHRS and CDR2 YFSETQ. The CDR3 has 16 amino acids. Trimming removed 0 bases from V and 3 bases from J, with 12 bases in between. Here the CDR3 DNA reads TGCGCCAGCAGCTTGGCCGGGGTGGACTACACCGGGGAGCTGTTTTTT. Translated: CASSLAGVDYTGELFF.

This clone came up many times. The gene calls are TRBV24-1 and TRBJ2-5, with TRBD1 matching 8 bases. Germline CDR1 is KGHDR and CDR2 is SFDVKD. Germline trimming cut 3 bases from V and 5 bases from J; bases unmatched to any gene: 4. The CDR3 length is 14 residues. Here the CDR3 DNA reads TGTGCCACCAGTGATGGACAGGGAGCGGAGACCCAGTACTTC. Translated, it gives CATSDGQGAETQYF.

This clone was observed a few times. This chain connects TRBV6-5 to TRBJ1-6, with TRBD1 matching over 7 bases. The CDR3 runs 15 residues. Germline lookup yields CDR1 MNHEY and CDR2 SVGAGI. Trimming removed 6 bases from V and 0 bases from J; junction bases left unmatched: 2. DNA for the CDR3: TGTGCCAGCAGGGACAGGAGCTCCTATAATTCACCCCTCCACTTT. Translated, it gives CASRDRSSYNSPLHF.

This sequence joins TRBV3-1 (or the pseudogene TRBV3-2) and TRBJ1-2; D is uncertain. Trimming removed 3 bases at V and 7 bases at J, with 21 bases between. The CDR3 has 16 amino acids. The germline CDR1 and CDR2 sequences are LGHDT and YNNKEL (reference sequence). Here the CDR3 reads CASSQSSWGAAGGYTF. The DNA of the CDR3 is TGTGCCAGCAGCCAGTCCTCCTGGGGAGCCGCGGGTGGCTACACCTTC.

The chain is built from TRBV24-1 and TRBJ2-1; 7 positions agree with TRBD1. V lost 4 bases, J lost 11 bases, and 10 bases stayed unmatched. This CDR3 is built from 14 residues. Germline V gene sequence: CDR1 KGHDR, CDR2 SFDVKD. The CDR3 DNA reads as TGTGCCACCAGTGAATCACAGGGGTGGCATCAGCAGTTCTTC. Translating gives CATSESQGWHQQFF.

This clone was seen just once. V is TRBV2 and J is TRBJ1-1; TRBD1 might be the D (5 bases). Germline V gene sequence: CDR1 SNHLY, CDR2 FYNNEI. CDR3 length: 13 amino acids. Trimming left V 6 bases short and J 0 bases short, with 8 bases between. The CDR3 nucleotides read TGTGCCAGCAGGGTGGGGCTGAACACTGAAGCTTTCTTT. Translating it yields CASRVGLNTEAFF. The full variable domain, with the rest looked up from reference TRBV2 and TRBJ1-1, is EPEVTQTPSHQVTQMGQEVILRCVPISNHLYFYWYRQILGQKVEFLVSFYNNEISEKSEIFDDQFSVERPDGSNFTLKIRSTKLEDSAMYFCASRVGLNTEAFFGQGTRLTVV.

The rearrangement links TRBV3-1 (or the pseudogene TRBV3-2) to TRBJ2-5, with 14 bases identical to TRBD2. The CDR3 is 19 amino acids. The germline CDR1 and CDR2 sequences are LGHDT and YNNKEL (reference sequence). J was trimmed by 5 bases and V by 3 bases; bases with no gene match: 14. Here the CDR3 reads CASSHGLAGGKGYGETQYF. CDR3 coding DNA: TGTGCCAGCAGCCACGGACTAGCGGGAGGCAAAGGGTATGGGGAGACCCAGTACTTC.

This sequence joins TRBV6-2 or TRBV6-3 and TRBJ1-3; 10 positions agree with TRBD1. Germline loops: CDR1 MNHEY, CDR2 SVGEGT. V trimming: 0 bases; J trimming: 2 bases; junction bases outside the gene matches: 1. The CDR3 covers 16 residues. The DNA for the CDR3 is TGTGCCAGCAGTTACTCCGGGACAGGGGCTGGAAACACCATATATTTT. Translated, it gives CASSYSGTGAGNTIYF.

The chain links TRBV7-3 to TRBJ2-2; TRBD1 matches 8 bases. The germline V gene has CDR1 SGHTA and CDR2 FQGTGA. V gave up 5 bases and J gave up 7 bases; unmatched junction bases: 6. This CDR3 is built from 14 residues. This CDR3 is CASSQSGGFGELFF. The CDR3 DNA reads as TGTGCCAGCAGCCAATCAGGGGGCTTCGGGGAGCTGTTTTTT.

The chain has TRBV7-9 and TRBJ2-3, with TRBD1 matching over 7 bases. The germline V gene has CDR1 SEHNR and CDR2 FQNEAQ (reference sequence). The CDR3 sequence is 13 residues long. The junction had 3 bases not matched to a gene; V was cut back by 8 bases and J by 1 base. In DNA, the CDR3 is TGTGCCAGCCGGGACAGTGGCACAGATACGCAGTATTTT. Encoded protein: CASRDSGTDTQYF.

The rearrangement links TRBV29-1 to TRBJ2-7; D remains unclear. CDR1 and CDR2 from the germline V gene are SQVTM and ANQGSEA. CDR3 length equals 13 residues. V lost 7 bases to trimming and J lost 5 bases, with 18 bases between them. This CDR3 reads CSAAVSPLHEQYF. In DNA form, the CDR3 reads TGCAGCGCTGCGGTGTCCCCCCTCCACGAGCAGTACTTC.

DNA of the CDR3: TGTGCCAGCGGCAGCGAGCACACTGAAGCTTTCTTT. Encoded protein: CASGSEHTEAFF. The chain uses TRBV7-9 and TRBJ1-1; D gene unclear. V gave up 8 bases and J gave up 3 bases, with 10 bases separating them. This CDR3 has 12 residues. The germline V gene encodes CDR1 SEHNR and CDR2 FQNEAQ (reference sequence).

This clone occurred once. V usage is TRBV5-6 and J usage is TRBJ2-4; a possible D gene is TRBD2 (7 bases). The V end was cut by 2 bases, the J end by 6 bases, with 15 bases between. The CDR3 has 15 residues. In germline, CDR1 is SGHDT, CDR2 YYEEEE. CDR3 bases: TGTGCCAGCAGCTTTGGGGGGGCGAGGGGAAACATTCAGTACTTC. This encodes CASSFGGARGNIQYF. The variable domain in full, with the rest retrieved from reference TRBV5-6 and TRBJ2-4, is DAGVTQSPTHLIKTRGQQVTLRCSPKSGHDTVSWYQQALGQGPQFIFQYYEEEERQRGNFPDRFSGHQFPNYSSELNVNALLLGDSALYLCASSFGGARGNIQYFGAGTRLSVL.

This clone occurred a few times. The V call is TRBV27, the J call TRBJ1-3, with 8 bases identical to TRBD1. Trimming removed 6 bases from V and 3 bases from J; junction bases left unmatched: 13. CDR3 length: 17 residues. Per germline, CDR1 MNHEY and CDR2 SMNVEV (reference sequence). The CDR3 sequence: CASRSGTGRILGNTIYF. For the CDR3, the DNA is TGTGCCAGCAGGTCCGGGACAGGACGAATCCTTGGAAACACCATATATTTT.

In this sample, this clone turned up once. This sequence joins TRBV7-2 and TRBJ2-5; D is perhaps TRBD2 (6 bases). CDR3 length: 15 residues. V was clipped by 5 bases and J by 4 bases, with 17 bases between them. Per germline, CDR1 SGHTA and CDR2 FQGNSA. CDR3 DNA: TGTGCCAGCAGCCCAATGGGGGGTTGGCGAGAGACCCAGTACTTC. Translated: CASSPMGGWRETQYF.

A remark on this clone: A read error is likely, as this CDR3 ends without the conserved phenylalanine or tryptophan. Because the CDR3's place on the DNA is in doubt, the DNA is left out and the CDR3 is given as listed by TCRdb. The chain carries TRBV28 and TRBJ2-7; no DNA check was done on the table's D call, TRBD2. The germline CDR1 and CDR2 sequences are MDHEN and SYDVKM. The CDR3 is 12 residues long, ends included. CDR3 amino acids: CASRPTSGPRSY.

The rearrangement joins TRBV3-1 (or the pseudogene TRBV3-2) to TRBJ1-2; TRBD1 might be the D (6 bases). The CDR3 has 15 amino acids. V was cut by 2 bases and J by 3 bases, with 13 bases left in between. CDR1 and CDR2 (germline): LGHDT, YNNKEL (reference sequence). CDR3 sequence reads: CASSQMAGADYGYTF. The DNA of the CDR3 is TGTGCCAGCAGCCAAATGGCGGGGGCAGACTATGGCTACACCTTC.

The chain employs TRBV24-1 and TRBJ1-2; D call uncertain. Trimming shortened V by 9 bases and J by 8 bases, and 24 bases separated the two germline ends. This CDR3 has 15 amino acids. The germline gives CDR1 KGHDR, CDR2 SFDVKD. CDR3 sequence reads: CATYRLQPDFGGYTF. CDR3 DNA: TGTGCCACCTACCGACTCCAGCCCGATTTTGGGGGCTACACCTTC.